These T cell receptor beta chains were read from a single sample in a study of graft-versus-host responses after intestinal transplantation. The repertoire was sequenced with immunoSEQ multiplex PCR; TCRdb's copy has only in-frame clones and lacks some. The table records thousands of clones, roughly 80% of them present only once. The source was ileum tissue, collected roughly 19 weeks after transplant. The receptors come from a human patient who received an intestinal transplant, so some T cells may come from the graft donor. The CDR3 runs from the conserved cysteine through the conserved F or W. D genes are given only for firm matches. Where a row states a size, it is once, few, many or the class of an expanded clone; other rows omit it.

J gene | clone size | V gene | D gene | CDR3 protein | CDR3 DNA
TRBJ2-7 | - | TRBV4-2 | - | CASSPTGTIHEQYF | TGTGCCAGCAGCCCTACAGGGACGATCCACGAGCAGTACTTC
TRBJ2-1 | - | TRBV2 | - | CASTPSEAVTYNEQFF | TGTGCCAGCACCCCAAGTGAGGCGGTTACCTACAATGAGCAGTTCTTC
TRBJ2-4 | - | TRBV19 | - | CASSISPQLAKNIQYF | TGTGCCAGTAGTATCAGCCCCCAGCTAGCCAAAAACATTCAGTACTTC
TRBJ1-4 | - | TRBV25-1 | - | CASTSGLLNEKLFF | TGTGCCAGCACATCAGGCCTCCTTAATGAAAAACTGTTTTTT
TRBJ1-6 | - | TRBV4-1 | TRBD1 | CASSQKTPGQYNSPLHF | TGCGCCAGCAGCCAAAAGACCCCGGGACAGTATAATTCACCCCTCCACTTT
TRBJ1-2 | few | TRBV2 | - | CASSEVVTALGGYTF | TGTGCCAGCAGTGAAGTGGTGACTGCTCTAGGGGGCTACACCTTC
TRBJ2-1 | - | TRBV14 | - | CASSEKTLYSQGEAQFF | TGTGCCAGCAGCGAAAAGACACTATACTCACAGGGTGAAGCGCAGTTCTTC
TRBJ2-6 | - | TRBV7-3 | - | CASSLSFGANVLTF | TGTGCCAGCAGCTTAAGCTTTGGGGCCAACGTCCTGACTTTC
TRBJ2-1 | - | TRBV9 | TRBD2 | CASSPPGRGAYNEQFF | TGTGCCAGCAGCCCCCCCGGGAGGGGCGCCTACAATGAGCAGTTCTTC
TRBJ2-5 | - | TRBV19 | TRBD1 | CASSIWGFGDRQETQYF | TGTGCCAGTAGTATTTGGGGCTTTGGGGACAGGCAAGAGACCCAGTACTTC
TRBJ1-6 | - | TRBV9 | - | CASSVGHYNSPLHF | TGTGCCAGCAGCGTAGGACACTATAATTCACCCCTCCACTTT
TRBJ1-4 | - | TRBV7-9 | - | CASSPSGINEKLFF | TGTGCCAGCAGCCCTTCGGGAATTAATGAAAAACTGTTTTTT
TRBJ1-4 | - | TRBV6-6 | - | CASSPAGGGEKLFF | TGTGCCAGCAGCCCGGCTGGAGGGGGTGAAAAACTGTTTTTT
TRBJ2-7 | - | TRBV4-1 | TRBD1 | CASSFGQEDYEQYF | TGCGCCAGCAGTTTCGGACAGGAGGACTACGAGCAGTACTTC
TRBJ2-3 | - | TRBV5-4 | TRBD2 | CASSLGGLAATDTQYF | TGTGCCAGCAGCTTGGGCGGACTAGCGGCCACAGATACGCAGTATTTT
TRBJ2-4 | few | TRBV29-1 | - | CSDWTALIAKNIQYF | TGCAGCGATTGGACAGCGTTAATAGCCAAAAACATTCAGTACTTC
TRBJ2-7 | - | TRBV18 | - | CASSGLSGPNEQYF | TGTGCCAGCTCGGGGCTTTCGGGGCCAAACGAGCAGTACTTC
TRBJ2-6 | - | TRBV27 | TRBD2 | CASTPRGGRANVLTF | TGTGCCAGCACCCCTCGGGGGGGCAGGGCCAACGTCCTGACTTTC
TRBJ1-2 | few | TRBV29-1 | TRBD1 | CSVGPGQGAGAGYGYTF | TGCAGCGTTGGACCGGGACAGGGGGCGGGGGCTGGCTATGGCTACACCTTC
TRBJ2-7 | - | TRBV27 | TRBD2 | CASSGTSYEQYF | TGTGCCAGCAGTGGGACTAGCTACGAGCAGTACTTC
TRBJ1-5 | - | TRBV12-5 | - | CASGPRMGNQPQHF | TGTGCTAGTGGTCCTCGGATGGGGAATCAGCCCCAGCATTTT
TRBJ2-6 | - | TRBV5-2 | - | CASNVRGETQSRANVLTF | TGTGCCAGCAATGTGCGTGGAGAGACACAAAGTCGGGCCAACGTCCTGACTTTC
TRBJ2-2 | - | TRBV6-1 | - | CASSLQGRGELFF | TGTGCCAGCAGCTTACAGGGTAGGGGGGAGCTGTTTTTT
TRBJ1-4 | - | TRBV12-5 | - | CASGLGPGNNEKLFF | TGTGCTAGTGGTTTGGGCCCAGGGAATAATGAAAAACTGTTTTTT
TRBJ1-4 | - | TRBV19 | TRBD1 | CASSVGQGREKLFF | TGTGCCAGTAGTGTGGGACAGGGAAGAGAAAAACTGTTTTTT
TRBJ1-5 | few | TRBV2 | - | CASTGAGYSNQPQHF | TGTGCCAGCACAGGGGCAGGCTATAGCAATCAGCCCCAGCATTTT
TRBJ2-3 | - | TRBV4-1 | TRBD2 | CASSPIFSGGAADTQYF | TGCGCCAGCAGCCCCATTTTTAGCGGGGGGGCCGCAGATACGCAGTATTTT
TRBJ1-2 | - | TRBV11-2 | - | CASSPGLNYGYTF | TGTGCCAGCAGCCCGGGTCTTAACTATGGCTACACCTTC
TRBJ2-1 | - | TRBV6-4 | - | CASSPHMVGNEQFF | TGTGCCAGCAGCCCCCATATGGTGGGCAATGAGCAGTTCTTC
TRBJ2-7 | - | TRBV2 | - | CASSVDSPTEQYF | TGTGCCAGCAGTGTGGACAGCCCTACGGAGCAGTACTTC
TRBJ2-1 | - | TRBV14 | TRBD2 | CASSQAVLAAYNEQFF | TGTGCCAGCAGCCAAGCAGTGCTAGCGGCCTACAATGAGCAGTTCTTC
TRBJ1-3 | few | TRBV29-1 | - | CSLSGTESGNTIYF | TGCAGCTTATCCGGGACTGAGTCTGGAAACACCATATATTTT
TRBJ2-1 | - | TRBV10-3 | TRBD2 | CAISESGRTSGTGNEQFF | TGTGCCATCAGTGAGTCAGGGAGGACTAGCGGGACGGGCAATGAGCAGTTCTTC
TRBJ2-7 | - | TRBV6-5 | - | CASSYGFGTYEQYF | TGTGCCAGCAGTTACGGCTTCGGAACCTACGAGCAGTACTTC
TRBJ2-7 | - | TRBV30 | - | CAWSLEGVSYEQYF | TGTGCCTGGAGTCTCGAGGGAGTCTCCTACGAGCAGTACTTC
TRBJ2-3 | - | TRBV9 | TRBD2 | CTSSVGSLAGDTQYF | TGTACCAGCAGCGTAGGTTCCCTAGCGGGAGATACGCAGTATTTT
TRBJ2-5 | - | TRBV5-1 | - | CAKRGESQETQYF | TGCGCCAAGCGCGGGGAGAGCCAAGAGACCCAGTACTTC
TRBJ1-5 | - | TRBV2 | TRBD1 | CASSDRGTGSYQPQHF | TGTGCCAGCAGTGATAGGGGGACAGGTTCGTATCAGCCCCAGCATTTT
TRBJ2-1 | - | TRBV28 | TRBD1 | CASSRTGVYNEQFF | TGTGCCAGCAGCCGGACAGGGGTTTACAATGAGCAGTTCTTC
TRBJ1-2 | - | TRBV7-8 | - | CASSKMLLTRKTYGYTF | TGTGCCAGCAGCAAAATGCTGCTTACCCGAAAGACCTATGGCTACACCTTC
TRBJ2-3 | few | TRBV10-3 | TRBD2 | CAISLAGGQKDTQYF | TGTGCCATCAGTTTAGCGGGGGGCCAGAAAGATACGCAGTATTTT
TRBJ2-1 | - | TRBV5-1 | - | CASSPGSNEQFF | TGCGCCAGCAGTCCCGGGAGCAATGAGCAGTTCTTC